These T cell receptor beta chains were read from a single sample in a study of CD8+CD57+ T cells in acquired aplastic anemia. TCRdb re-derived calls from the reads in MiXCR, one entry per CDR3 protein. Found here are roughly 220,000 distinct CDR3 sequences, roughly two thirds of them singletons; the top ten hold 58%. The sample comprised sorted CD4+, CD8+, or CD8+CD57+ T cells (not recorded which) from PBMCs. The receptors originated from a human donor with aplastic anemia. The conserved cysteine and the conserved F or W are not part of the CDR3 here. The listing skips clone size in some rows; elsewhere it reads once, few, many or a size class.

clone size: NA
V gene: TRBV24-1
J gene: TRBJ1-6
CDR3 length: 13
CDR3 protein: ATSGTGMYNSPLH

clone size: NA
V gene: TRBV25-1
J gene: TRBJ2-1
CDR3 length: 17
CDR3 protein: ASSGDLGFRTSGTNEQF

clone size: NA
V gene: TRBV7-3
J gene: TRBJ2-2
CDR3 length: 12
CDR3 protein: ASSLVRNTGELF

clone size: NA
V gene: TRBV29-1
J gene: TRBJ1-1
CDR3 length: 11
CDR3 protein: SASGHSNTEAF

clone size: NA
V gene: TRBV10-1
J gene: TRBJ2-7
CDR3 length: 13
CDR3 protein: ASSESNRGGYEQY

clone size: NA
V gene: TRBV9
J gene: TRBJ2-4
CDR3 length: 12
CDR3 protein: ASSVGVAKNIQY

clone size: NA
V gene: TRBV7-3
J gene: TRBJ1-4
CDR3 length: 10
CDR3 protein: ASSSPDEKLF

clone size: NA
V gene: TRBV25-1
J gene: TRBJ1-5
CDR3 length: 12
CDR3 protein: ASSVTGVHQPQH

clone size: NA
V gene: TRBV19
J gene: TRBJ1-6
CDR3 length: 10
CDR3 protein: ASSFVRGPLH

clone size: NA
V gene: TRBV20-1
J gene: TRBJ2-7
CDR3 length: 12
CDR3 protein: SALTASGIYEQY

clone size: NA
V gene: TRBV7-2
J gene: TRBJ1-4
CDR3 length: 12
CDR3 protein: ASSLGVMNEKLF

clone size: NA
V gene: TRBV5-1
J gene: TRBJ2-3
CDR3 length: 13
CDR3 protein: ASSLAAGAGDTQY

clone size: few
V gene: TRBV5-1
J gene: TRBJ2-3
CDR3 length: 11
CDR3 protein: ASSPLGTDTQY

clone size: NA
V gene: TRBV7-8
J gene: TRBJ2-5
CDR3 length: 9
CDR3 protein: ASSFRGSQY

clone size: NA
V gene: TRBV19
J gene: TRBJ1-3
CDR3 length: 14
CDR3 protein: ASSIAGSSAGNTIC

clone size: few
V gene: TRBV20-1
J gene: TRBJ2-1
CDR3 length: 11
CDR3 protein: SAIPGGGGEQF

clone size: NA
V gene: TRBV19
J gene: TRBJ2-7
CDR3 length: 14
CDR3 protein: ASKGLAGPSSYEQY

clone size: NA
V gene: TRBV9
J gene: TRBJ2-1
CDR3 length: 11
CDR3 protein: ASSVSPEESQF

clone size: NA
V gene: TRBV5-1
J gene: TRBJ1-2
CDR3 length: 7
CDR3 protein: ASYYGYT

clone size: once
V gene: TRBV5-1
J gene: TRBJ2-7
CDR3 length: 14
CDR3 protein: ASSFSPSRGLNEQY

clone size: NA
V gene: TRBV5-1
J gene: TRBJ1-1
CDR3 length: 16
CDR3 protein: ASSSPLGTDRVYTEAF

clone size: few
V gene: TRBV20-1
J gene: TRBJ2-1
CDR3 length: 19
CDR3 protein: SARDAGTKTGLGPFYNEQF

clone size: NA
V gene: TRBV14
J gene: TRBJ1-4
CDR3 length: 10
CDR3 protein: ASRGINEKLF

clone size: few
V gene: TRBV29-1
J gene: TRBJ1-2
CDR3 length: 12
CDR3 protein: SVELAAVGPGYT

clone size: NA
V gene: TRBV2
J gene: TRBJ2-3
CDR3 length: 13
CDR3 protein: ASVPRWPEADTQY

clone size: NA
V gene: TRBV5-4
J gene: TRBJ2-3
CDR3 length: 16
CDR3 protein: ASKGPPLETESTDTQY

clone size: NA
V gene: TRBV7-9
J gene: TRBJ2-7
CDR3 length: 11
CDR3 protein: ASSLVVSYEQY

clone size: NA
V gene: TRBV7-8
J gene: TRBJ2-5
CDR3 length: 13
CDR3 protein: ASSVVGNSGETQY

clone size: NA
V gene: TRBV14
J gene: TRBJ2-7
CDR3 length: 11
CDR3 protein: ASSGQAGGEQY

clone size: NA
V gene: TRBV7-7
J gene: TRBJ2-1
CDR3 length: 16
CDR3 protein: ASSLGGTGPRSYNEQF

clone size: NA
V gene: TRBV20-1
J gene: TRBJ2-3
CDR3 length: 15
CDR3 protein: SSAGPSGAGDTDTQY

clone size: NA
V gene: TRBV14
J gene: TRBJ2-7
CDR3 length: 11
CDR3 protein: ATARALTGEQY

clone size: NA
V gene: TRBV5-6
J gene: TRBJ2-1
CDR3 length: 14
CDR3 protein: ASSFRTSGRRNEQF

clone size: NA
V gene: TRBV7-6
J gene: NA
CDR3 length: 11
CDR3 protein: ASSSTTRETQY

clone size: few
V gene: TRBV7-2
J gene: TRBJ1-5
CDR3 length: 10
CDR3 protein: ATARGDQPQH

clone size: few
V gene: TRBV30
J gene: TRBJ2-1
CDR3 length: 13
CDR3 protein: AGGQGGSSYNEQF

clone size: NA
V gene: TRBV19
J gene: TRBJ1-1
CDR3 length: 11
CDR3 protein: ASSDRGGFEAF

clone size: many
V gene: TRBV2
J gene: TRBJ2-7
CDR3 length: 13
CDR3 protein: ASIKGTLSSYEQY

clone size: NA
V gene: TRBV20-1
J gene: TRBJ1-1
CDR3 length: 11
CDR3 protein: SVSWGPLTEAF

clone size: once
V gene: TRBV7-9
J gene: TRBJ1-4
CDR3 length: 14
CDR3 protein: ASSSTTAAAREKLF

clone size: NA
V gene: TRBV11-2
J gene: TRBJ1-2
CDR3 length: 12
CDR3 protein: ASTSLRFNYGYT

clone size: NA
V gene: TRBV9
J gene: TRBJ2-2
CDR3 length: 11
CDR3 protein: ASSPGPAGELF

clone size: NA
V gene: TRBV12-3/TRBV12-4
J gene: TRBJ2-7
CDR3 length: 11
CDR3 protein: ASRRGRLYEQY

clone size: few
V gene: TRBV10-3
J gene: TRBJ1-5
CDR3 length: 14
CDR3 protein: AISESKTGSYQPQH

clone size: NA
V gene: TRBV25-1
J gene: TRBJ2-7
CDR3 length: 14
CDR3 protein: ASSGISGWGSYEQY

clone size: NA
V gene: TRBV29-1
J gene: TRBJ2-7
CDR3 length: 10
CDR3 protein: SVLTDAYEQY

clone size: NA
V gene: TRBV5-8
J gene: TRBJ2-7
CDR3 length: 14
CDR3 protein: ASSLEGAFGLDEQY

clone size: NA
V gene: TRBV5-5
J gene: TRBJ1-2
CDR3 length: 11
CDR3 protein: ASSLAEVYGYT

clone size: NA
V gene: TRBV19
J gene: TRBJ1-2
CDR3 length: 11
CDR3 protein: ASSSGVSYGYT

clone size: NA
V gene: TRBV7-2
J gene: TRBJ2-5
CDR3 length: 12
CDR3 protein: ASSFGGARETQY

clone size: NA
V gene: TRBV20-1
J gene: TRBJ2-7
CDR3 length: 13
CDR3 protein: SARELAGVPYEQY

clone size: NA
V gene: TRBV20-1
J gene: TRBJ1-2
CDR3 length: 9
CDR3 protein: SAPGQVDYT

clone size: NA
V gene: TRBV20-1
J gene: TRBJ1-2
CDR3 length: 8
CDR3 protein: SGGAKGYT

clone size: NA
V gene: TRBV2
J gene: TRBJ2-3
CDR3 length: 15
CDR3 protein: ASSERWGGQVSDTQY

clone size: NA
V gene: TRBV24-1
J gene: TRBJ2-7
CDR3 length: 11
CDR3 protein: ATSDPNSYEQY